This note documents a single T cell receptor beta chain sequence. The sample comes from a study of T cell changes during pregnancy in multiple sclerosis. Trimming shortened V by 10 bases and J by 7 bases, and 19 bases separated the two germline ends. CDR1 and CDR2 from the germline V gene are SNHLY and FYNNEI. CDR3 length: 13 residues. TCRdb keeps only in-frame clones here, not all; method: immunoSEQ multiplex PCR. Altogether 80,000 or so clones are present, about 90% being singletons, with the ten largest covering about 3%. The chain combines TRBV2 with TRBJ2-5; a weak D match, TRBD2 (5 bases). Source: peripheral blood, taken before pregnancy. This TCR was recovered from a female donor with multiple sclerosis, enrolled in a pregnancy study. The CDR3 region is CATSRDIEGTQYF. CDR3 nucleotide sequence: TGTGCCACCTCCCGGGATATTGAAGGGACCCAGTACTTC.